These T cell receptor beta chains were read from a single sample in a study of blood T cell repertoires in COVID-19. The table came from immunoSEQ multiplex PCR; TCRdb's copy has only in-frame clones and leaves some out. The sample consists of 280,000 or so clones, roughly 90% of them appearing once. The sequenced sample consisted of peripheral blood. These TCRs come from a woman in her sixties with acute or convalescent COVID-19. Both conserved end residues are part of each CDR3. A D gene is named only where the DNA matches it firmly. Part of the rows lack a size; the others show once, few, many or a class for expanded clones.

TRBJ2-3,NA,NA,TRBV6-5,TGTGCCAGCAGTTACTCGATAATGGCATCCGCAGATACGCAGTATTTT,CASSYSIMASADTQYF
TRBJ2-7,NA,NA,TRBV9,TGTGCCAGCAGCGGACAGGAAAGCTCCTACGAGCAGTACTTC,CASSGQESSYEQYF
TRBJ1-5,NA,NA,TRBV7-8,TGTGCCAGCAGCCTACAGGATTTGCAGCCCCAGCATTTT,CASSLQDLQPQHF
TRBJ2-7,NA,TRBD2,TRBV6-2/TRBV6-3,TGTGCCAGCAGTTACGCGACTAGCGGGATTATCGACGAGCAGTACTTC,CASSYATSGIIDEQYF
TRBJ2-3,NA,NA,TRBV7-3,TGTGCCAGCAGAGAGGAGTTCACAGATACGCAGTATTTT,CASREEFTDTQYF
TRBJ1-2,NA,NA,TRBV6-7,TGTGCCAGCAGTTACTTCAGGGGAAGGCTGTATGGCTACACCTTC,CASSYFRGRLYGYTF
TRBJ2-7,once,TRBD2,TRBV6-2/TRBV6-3,TGTGCCAGCAGTTACGCGGGAGGGCCCTACGAGCAGTACTTC,CASSYAGGPYEQYF
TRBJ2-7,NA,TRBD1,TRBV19,TGTGCCAGTAGCCGGGACAGAGGCTCCTACGAGCAGTACTTC,CASSRDRGSYEQYF
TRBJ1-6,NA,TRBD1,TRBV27,TGTGCCAGCAGTTTTGCGACAGGGGGCAATTCACCCCTCCACTTT,CASSFATGGNSPLHF
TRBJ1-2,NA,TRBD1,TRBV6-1,TGTGCCAGCAGTGAAGGGGACAGAATCCTTAACTATGGCTACACCTTC,CASSEGDRILNYGYTF
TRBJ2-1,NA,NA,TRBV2,TGTGCCAGCAACCCAGACCAGGTTGTCAATGAGCAGTTCTTC,CASNPDQVVNEQFF
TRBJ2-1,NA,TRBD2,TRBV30,TGTGCCTGGAGCTCGACTAGCGGGAGGAATGAGCAGTTCTTC,CAWSSTSGRNEQFF
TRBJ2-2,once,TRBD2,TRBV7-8,TGTGCCAGCAGCTCCCTCCCCTGGGTCTGGCGGGGGGGCCGATCCGGGGAGCTGTTTTTT,CASSSLPWVWRGGRSGELFF
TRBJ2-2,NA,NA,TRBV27,TGTGCCAGCCGTACGGCCGGGGAGCTGTTTTTT,CASRTAGELFF
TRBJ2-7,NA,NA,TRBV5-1,TGCGCCAGCAGCTTACAGGGGGGGACCTACGAGCAGTACTTC,CASSLQGGTYEQYF
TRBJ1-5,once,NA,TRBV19,TGTGCTACTCGGGATGACAGGCAGAATCAGCCCCAGCATTTT,CATRDDRQNQPQHF
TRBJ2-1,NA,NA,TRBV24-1,TGTGCCACCCATCCGGGATATTCCTACAATGAGCAGTTCTTC,CATHPGYSYNEQFF
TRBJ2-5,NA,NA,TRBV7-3,TGTGCCAGCAGCCTCGACAGGAACCAAGAGACCCAGTACTTC,CASSLDRNQETQYF
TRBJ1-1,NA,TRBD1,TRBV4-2,TGTGCCAGCAGAAGACAGGGCGTTGGGGGAGCTTTCTTT,CASRRQGVGGAFF